Listed below are T cell receptor beta chains from one sample, sequenced in a study of cytomegalovirus exposure and HLA in healthy donors. Method: immunoSEQ multiplex PCR; TCRdb's copy keeps in-frame clones and lacks some. The repertoire has 150,000 to 180,000 clones, around 80% of them found once; the top ten carry more than 1.2%. Sequenced input: PBMCs. The receptors originated from a man younger than 35 in good health and CMV-seronegative. Each CDR3 is given with its conserved first and last residue. The D gene is left open where the match is weak. Only some rows state a clone size, as once, few, many or a class for expanded clones.

- TRBJ1-3 TRBV25-1 13 - CASSDQAGNTIYF TGTGCCAGCAGTGACCAAGCCGGAAACACCATATATTTT
- TRBJ1-2 TRBV15 13 - CATSREGSGGYTF TGTGCCACCAGCAGAGAGGGCAGCGGGGGCTACACCTTC
TRBD1 TRBJ2-5 TRBV6-6 15 - CASSPPGQSDGEQYF TGTGCCAGCAGTCCCCCGGGACAGTCCGACGGAGAGCAGTACTTC
- TRBJ2-5 TRBV7-9 14 - CASSLVEKSETQYF TGTGCCAGCAGCTTAGTGGAGAAAAGCGAGACCCAGTACTTC
TRBD1 TRBJ2-1 TRBV27 14 - CASSGQDSYNEQFF TGTGCCAGCAGCGGACAGGACTCCTACAATGAGCAGTTCTTC
- TRBJ1-5 TRBV2 15 - CASSPGADSNQPQHF TGTGCCAGCAGCCCAGGGGCAGATAGCAATCAGCCCCAGCATTTT
TRBD1 TRBJ1-2 TRBV4-3 16 - CASSQDWVGQGYGYTF TGCGCCAGCAGCCAAGATTGGGTGGGACAGGGCTATGGCTACACCTTC
TRBD2 TRBJ2-1 TRBV5-6 14 once CASSLGLAGNEQFF TGTGCCAGCAGCCTGGGACTAGCGGGCAATGAGCAGTTCTTC
TRBD1 TRBJ2-7 TRBV28 14 - CASRSGGAPYEQYF TGTGCCAGCAGATCAGGGGGCGCCCCCTACGAGCAGTACTTC
TRBD1 TRBJ1-2 TRBV7-2 15 - CASSLRTGGEYGYTF TGTGCCAGCAGCCTCCGGACAGGGGGTGAATATGGCTACACCTTC
TRBD1 TRBJ2-7 TRBV11-2 15 - CASSPRTGGAYEQYF TGTGCCAGCAGCCCACGGACAGGGGGCGCGTACGAGCAGTACTTC
TRBD1 TRBJ1-5 TRBV7-2 16 - CASSLGGTGGNQPQHF TGTGCCAGCAGCCTAGGCGGGACAGGGGGGAATCAGCCCCAGCATTTT
- TRBJ2-1 TRBV9 13 - CASSVDEGDEQFF TGTGCCAGCAGCGTAGATGAGGGGGATGAGCAGTTCTTC
TRBD1 TRBJ2-7 TRBV11-2 15 - CASRQTGTGPSEQYF TGTGCCAGCAGACAAACCGGGACAGGGCCCTCCGAGCAGTACTTC
- TRBJ2-5 TRBV21-1 16 - CASSFLGTGLAKTQYF TGTGCCAGCAGCTTCTTAGGGACAGGGCTGGCGAAGACCCAGTACTTC
- TRBJ2-7 TRBV6-1 14 few CASSDLTRKPRQYF TGTGCCAGCAGTGACCTAACTAGAAAGCCACGGCAGTACTTC
TRBD2 TRBJ2-2 TRBV18 15 - CASSILSGDPGELFF TGTGCCAGCTCTATTCTGAGCGGGGACCCCGGGGAGCTGTTTTTT
TRBD1 TRBJ1-5 TRBV2 14 - CASSEGTGIQPQHF TGTGCCAGCAGTGAGGGGACAGGGATTCAGCCCCAGCATTTT
- TRBJ2-2 TRBV6-1 13 - CASSAQGTGELFF TGTGCCAGCAGTGCTCAGGGGACCGGGGAGCTGTTTTTT
TRBD1 TRBJ2-2 TRBV6-1 13 - CASSRQGTGELFF TGTGCCAGCAGTCGACAGGGGACCGGGGAGCTGTTTTTT
TRBD2 TRBJ2-2 TRBV4-1 16 few CASSQDPSGSTGELFF TGCGCCAGCAGCCAAGATCCTAGCGGGAGCACCGGGGAGCTGTTTTTT
TRBD2 TRBJ2-3 TRBV19 15 - CASRSTSGTTDTQYF TGTGCCAGTAGATCGACTAGCGGGACGACAGATACGCAGTATTTT
TRBD1 TRBJ1-2 TRBV27 13 once CASSRTGGLGYTF TGTGCCAGCAGTAGGACAGGGGGACTTGGCTACACCTTC
- TRBJ1-1 TRBV5-4 14 - CASRREYEVTEAFF TGTGCCAGCCGGAGGGAGTACGAAGTCACTGAAGCTTTCTTT
- TRBJ2-1 TRBV5-1 15 - CASSESRIPRNEQFF TGCGCCAGCAGCGAGTCCCGCATACCTCGCAATGAGCAGTTCTTC
- TRBJ2-5 TRBV10-1 14 - CASSDPTGEETQYF TGCGCCAGCAGTGACCCGACAGGAGAAGAGACCCAGTACTTC
- TRBJ1-1 TRBV7-9 13 - CASSLVAAEEAFF TGTGCCAGCAGCTTAGTGGCGGCGGAGGAAGCTTTCTTT
- TRBJ2-7 TRBV5-4 12 - CASSLGGLEQYF TGTGCCAGCAGCCTGGGGGGCCTGGAGCAGTACTTC
TRBD1 TRBJ1-2 TRBV6-5 11 - CASTGQDGYTF TGTGCCAGCACGGGACAGGATGGCTACACCTTC
- TRBJ2-3 TRBV2 14 few CASSLLASTDTQYF TGTGCCAGCAGCCTTCTAGCGAGCACAGATACGCAGTATTTT
TRBD2 TRBJ2-1 TRBV7-9 15 - CSSSSVAGAHNEQFF TGTTCCAGCAGCTCAGTAGCGGGAGCGCACAATGAGCAGTTCTTC
TRBD2 TRBJ2-1 TRBV10-3 16 - CAISDQSGSSYNEQFF TGTGCCATCAGTGATCAGAGCGGGAGCTCCTACAATGAGCAGTTCTTC
- TRBJ2-7 TRBV21-1 14 - CASSSAGQGYEQYF TGTGCCAGCAGCTCCGCGGGACAGGGCTACGAGCAGTACTTC
TRBD1 TRBJ2-3 TRBV7-9 16 - CASSLVRTGSTDTQYF TGTGCCAGCAGCTTAGTCCGGACAGGGAGTACAGATACGCAGTATTTT
- TRBJ2-1 TRBV10-3 13 - CAILQGSNNEQFF TGTGCCATTCTACAGGGTTCCAACAATGAGCAGTTCTTC
TRBD2 TRBJ2-7 TRBV7-2 15 - CASSFGAGGSYEQYF TGTGCCAGCAGCTTCGGAGCGGGAGGATCCTACGAGCAGTACTTC
TRBD1 TRBJ2-1 TRBV30 13 - CAWSRGRGPLSFF TGTGCCTGGAGTCGGGGAAGGGGGCCGCTCTCGTTCTTC
- TRBJ2-7 TRBV6-5 14 - CASRARGGGYEQYF TGTGCCAGCAGGGCCAGGGGTGGGGGTTACGAGCAGTACTTC
TRBD2 TRBJ2-5 TRBV5-6 18 - CASSLWRASGRVGETQYF TGTGCCAGCAGCTTATGGCGGGCTAGCGGGAGGGTGGGGGAGACCCAGTACTTC
- TRBJ2-2 TRBV18 12 once CASSPTVGELFF TGTGCCAGCTCACCGACTGTCGGGGAGCTGTTTTTT
TRBD1 TRBJ1-5 TRBV18 17 few CASSPGTGAGGNQPQHF TGTGCCAGCTCACCGGGGACAGGGGCCGGGGGCAATCAGCCCCAGCATTTT
- TRBJ2-7 TRBV10-1 12 - CASSSGYAEQYF TGCGCCAGCAGTTCAGGGTACGCCGAGCAGTACTTC
- TRBJ2-6 TRBV15 15 - CATSTRGSGANVLTF TGTGCCACCAGCACCAGGGGATCTGGGGCCAACGTCCTGACTTTC
- TRBJ2-7 TRBV9 13 - CASSVQGSLEQYF TGTGCCAGCAGCGTACAGGGAAGCTTGGAGCAGTACTTC
TRBD2 TRBJ2-1 TRBV27 14 - CASSVGGVYNEQFF TGTGCCAGCAGTGTGGGGGGGGTCTACAATGAGCAGTTCTTC
- TRBJ1-1 TRBV6-5 13 - CASSSPGASQAFF TGTGCCAGCAGTTCCCCAGGGGCCTCTCAAGCTTTCTTT
TRBD1 TRBJ1-2 TRBV11-2 13 few CASSGQGIGGYTF TGTGCCAGCAGCGGACAGGGGATCGGTGGCTACACCTTC
TRBD2 TRBJ2-5 TRBV9 14 few CASSAGLAGETQYF TGTGCCAGCAGCGCCGGACTAGCGGGGGAGACCCAGTACTTC
TRBD1 TRBJ1-1 TRBV5-5 15 - CASSSPGQGNTEAFF TGTGCCAGCAGCTCTCCGGGACAGGGGAACACTGAAGCTTTCTTT